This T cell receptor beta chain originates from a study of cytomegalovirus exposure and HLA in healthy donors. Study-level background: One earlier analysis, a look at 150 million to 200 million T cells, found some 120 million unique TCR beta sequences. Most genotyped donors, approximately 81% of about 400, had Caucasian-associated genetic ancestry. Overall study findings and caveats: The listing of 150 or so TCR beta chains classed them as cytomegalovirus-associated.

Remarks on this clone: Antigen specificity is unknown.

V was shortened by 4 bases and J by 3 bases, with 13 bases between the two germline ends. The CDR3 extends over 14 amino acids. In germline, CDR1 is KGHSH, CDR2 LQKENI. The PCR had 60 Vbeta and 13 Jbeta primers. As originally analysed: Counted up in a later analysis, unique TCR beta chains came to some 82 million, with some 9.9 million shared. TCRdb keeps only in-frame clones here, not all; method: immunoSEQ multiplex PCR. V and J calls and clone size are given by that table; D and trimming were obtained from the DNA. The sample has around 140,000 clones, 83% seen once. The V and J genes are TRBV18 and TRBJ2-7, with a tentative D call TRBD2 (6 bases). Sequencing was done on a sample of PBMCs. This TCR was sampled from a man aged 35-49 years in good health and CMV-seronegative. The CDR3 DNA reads TGTGCCAGCTCACTCGCGGGACGGGACTACGAGCAGTACTTC. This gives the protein CASSLAGRDYEQYF.